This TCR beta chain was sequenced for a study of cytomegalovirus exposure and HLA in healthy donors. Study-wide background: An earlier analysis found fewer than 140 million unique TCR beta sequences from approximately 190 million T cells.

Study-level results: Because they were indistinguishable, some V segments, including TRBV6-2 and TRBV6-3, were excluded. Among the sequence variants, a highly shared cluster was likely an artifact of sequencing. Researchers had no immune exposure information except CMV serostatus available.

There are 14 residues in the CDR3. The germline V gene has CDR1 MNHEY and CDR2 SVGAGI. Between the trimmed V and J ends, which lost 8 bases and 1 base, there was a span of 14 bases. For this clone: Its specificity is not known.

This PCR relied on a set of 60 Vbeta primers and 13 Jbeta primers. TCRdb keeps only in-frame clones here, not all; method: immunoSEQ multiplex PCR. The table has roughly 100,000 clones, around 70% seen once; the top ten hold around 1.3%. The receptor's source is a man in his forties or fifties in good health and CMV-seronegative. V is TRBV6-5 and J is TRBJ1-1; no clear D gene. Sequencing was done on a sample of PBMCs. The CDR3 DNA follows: TGTGCCAGCTCCCTTGAGGCGGGGAACACTGAAGCTTTCTTT. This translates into CASSLEAGNTEAFF.